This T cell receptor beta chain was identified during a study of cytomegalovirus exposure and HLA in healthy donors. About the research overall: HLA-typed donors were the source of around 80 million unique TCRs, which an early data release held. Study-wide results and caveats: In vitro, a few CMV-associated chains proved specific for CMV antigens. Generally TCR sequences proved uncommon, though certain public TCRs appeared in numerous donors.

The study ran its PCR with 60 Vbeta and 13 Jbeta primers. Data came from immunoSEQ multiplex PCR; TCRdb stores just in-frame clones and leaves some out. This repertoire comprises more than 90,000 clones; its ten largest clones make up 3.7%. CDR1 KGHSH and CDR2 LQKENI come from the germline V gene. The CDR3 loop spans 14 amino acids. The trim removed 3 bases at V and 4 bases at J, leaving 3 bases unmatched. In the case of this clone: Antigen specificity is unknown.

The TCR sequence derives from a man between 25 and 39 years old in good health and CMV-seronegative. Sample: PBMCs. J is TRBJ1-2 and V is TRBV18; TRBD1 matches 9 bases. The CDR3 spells CASSPSDRGYGYTF. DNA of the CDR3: TGTGCCAGCTCACCTTCGGACAGGGGCTATGGCTACACCTTC.